The clone carrying this TCR beta chain was seen a handful of times. Antigen specificity is unknown. This entry comes from a study of response to subunit inactivated influenza vaccine. Study-level points and caveats: Researchers suggested that each seasonal influenza vaccination recruits few new T cells.

Germline CDR1 and CDR2: MNHNS and SASEGT. V was clipped by 6 bases and J by 4 bases; unmatched bases: 11. There are 16 residues in the CDR3. TCRdb reprocessed the RT-PCR reads via MiXCR and lists one record per CDR3 protein. The sample holds 450,000 to 700,000 distinct CDR3 sequences; 11% to 15% are singletons and the top ten take around 10%. The sample consisted of PBMCs from blood, taken 11 to 12 days after vaccination. V is TRBV6-1 and J is TRBJ2-1, with 8 bases aligning to TRBD2. This clonotype originated in a man aged 50 or older who received an inactivated influenza vaccine. The CDR3 reads CASSSPIAGIYNEQFF. Here the CDR3 DNA reads TGTGCCAGCAGCTCTCCAATAGCGGGAATTTACAATGAGCAGTTCTTC.